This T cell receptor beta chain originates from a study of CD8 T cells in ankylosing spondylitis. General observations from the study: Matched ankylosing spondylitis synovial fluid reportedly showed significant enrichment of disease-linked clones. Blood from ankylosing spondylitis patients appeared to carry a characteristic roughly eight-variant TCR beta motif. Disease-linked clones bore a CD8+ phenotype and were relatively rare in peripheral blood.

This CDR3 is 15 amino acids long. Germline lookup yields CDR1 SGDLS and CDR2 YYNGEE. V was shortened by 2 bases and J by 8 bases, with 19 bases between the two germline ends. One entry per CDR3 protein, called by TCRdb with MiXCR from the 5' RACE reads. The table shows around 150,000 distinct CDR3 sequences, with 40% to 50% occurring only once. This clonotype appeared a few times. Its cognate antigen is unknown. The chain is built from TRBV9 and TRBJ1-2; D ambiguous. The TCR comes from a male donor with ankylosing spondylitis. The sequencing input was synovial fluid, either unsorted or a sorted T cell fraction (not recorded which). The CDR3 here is CASSVSLDDIEGYTF. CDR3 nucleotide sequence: TGTGCCAGCAGCGTGAGCCTGGACGACATTGAGGGCTACACCTTC. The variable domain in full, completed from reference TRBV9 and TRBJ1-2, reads DSGVTQTPKHLITATGQRVTLRCSPRSGDLSVYWYQQSLDQGLQFLIQYYNGEERAKGNILERFSAQQFPDLHSELNLSSLELGDSALYFCASSVSLDDIEGYTFGSGTRLTVV.